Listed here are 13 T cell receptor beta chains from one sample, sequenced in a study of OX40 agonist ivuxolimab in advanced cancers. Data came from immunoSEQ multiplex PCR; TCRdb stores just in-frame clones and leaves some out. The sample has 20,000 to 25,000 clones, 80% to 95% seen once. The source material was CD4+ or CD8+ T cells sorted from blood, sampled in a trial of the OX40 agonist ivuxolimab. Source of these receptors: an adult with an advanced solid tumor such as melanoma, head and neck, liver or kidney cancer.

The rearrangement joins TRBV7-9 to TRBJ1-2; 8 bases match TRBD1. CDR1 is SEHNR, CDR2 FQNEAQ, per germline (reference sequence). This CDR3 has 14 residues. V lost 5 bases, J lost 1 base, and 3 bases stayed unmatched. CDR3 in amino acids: CASSADRVNYGYTF. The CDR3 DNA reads TGTGCCAGCAGCGCGGACAGGGTTAACTATGGCTACACCTTC.

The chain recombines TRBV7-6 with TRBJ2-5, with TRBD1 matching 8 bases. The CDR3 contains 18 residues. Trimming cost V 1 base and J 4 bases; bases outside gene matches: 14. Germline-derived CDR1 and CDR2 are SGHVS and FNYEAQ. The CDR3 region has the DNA TGTGCCAGCAGCTTAGACCACTCAGGGACAGGAGGCCCAGAGACCCAGTACTTC. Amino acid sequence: CASSLDHSGTGGPETQYF.

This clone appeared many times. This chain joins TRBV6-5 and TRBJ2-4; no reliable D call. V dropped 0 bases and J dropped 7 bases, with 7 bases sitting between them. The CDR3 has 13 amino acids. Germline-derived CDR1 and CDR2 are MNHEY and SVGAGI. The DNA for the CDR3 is TGTGCCAGCAGTTACTCGAACGTGAACATTCAGTACTTC. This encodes CASSYSNVNIQYF.

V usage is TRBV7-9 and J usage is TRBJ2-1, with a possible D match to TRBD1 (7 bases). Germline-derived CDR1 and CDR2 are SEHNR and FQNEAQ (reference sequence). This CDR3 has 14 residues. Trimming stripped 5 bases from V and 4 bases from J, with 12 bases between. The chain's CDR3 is CASSPGDRYNEQFF. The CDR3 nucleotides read TGTGCCAGCAGCCCGGGGGACAGATACAATGAGCAGTTCTTC.

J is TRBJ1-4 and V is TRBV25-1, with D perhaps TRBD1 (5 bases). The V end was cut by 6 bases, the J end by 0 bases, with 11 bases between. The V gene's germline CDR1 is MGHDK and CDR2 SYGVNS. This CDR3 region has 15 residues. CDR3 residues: CASSPGGTTNEKLFF. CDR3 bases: TGTGCCAGCAGCCCTGGGGGGACAACTAATGAAAAACTGTTTTTT.

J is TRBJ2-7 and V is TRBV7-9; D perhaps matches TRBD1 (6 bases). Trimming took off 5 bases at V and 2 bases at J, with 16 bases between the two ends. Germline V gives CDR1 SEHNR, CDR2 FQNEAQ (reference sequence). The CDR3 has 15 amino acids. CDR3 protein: CASSPWTASTYEQYF. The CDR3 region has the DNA TGTGCCAGCAGCCCATGGACAGCCAGTACCTACGAGCAGTACTTC.

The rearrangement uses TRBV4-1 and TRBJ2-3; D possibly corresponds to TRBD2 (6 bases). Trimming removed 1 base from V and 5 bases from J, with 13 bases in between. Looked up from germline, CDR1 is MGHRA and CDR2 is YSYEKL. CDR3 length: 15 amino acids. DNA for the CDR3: TGCGCCAGCAGCCAAGTCGGGACTTTGGAAGATACGCAGTATTTT. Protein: CASSQVGTLEDTQYF.

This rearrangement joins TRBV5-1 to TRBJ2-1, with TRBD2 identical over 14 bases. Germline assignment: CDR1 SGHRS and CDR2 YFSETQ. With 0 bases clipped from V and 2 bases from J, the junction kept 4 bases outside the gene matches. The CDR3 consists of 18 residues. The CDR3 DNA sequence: TGCGCCAGCAGCTTGGTGGGGACTAGCGGGGGTGCCTACAATGAGCAGTTCTTC. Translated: CASSLVGTSGGAYNEQFF. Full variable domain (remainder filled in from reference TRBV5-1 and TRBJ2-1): KAGVTQTPRYLIKTRGQQVTLSCSPISGHRSVSWYQQTPGQGLQFLFEYFSETQRNKGNFPGRFSGRQFSNSRSEMNVSTLELGDSALYLCASSLVGTSGGAYNEQFFGPGTRLTVL.

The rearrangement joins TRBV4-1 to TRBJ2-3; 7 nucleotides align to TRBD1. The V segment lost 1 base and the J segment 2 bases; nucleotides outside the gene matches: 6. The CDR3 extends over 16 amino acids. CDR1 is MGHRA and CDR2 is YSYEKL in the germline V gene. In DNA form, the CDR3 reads TGCGCCAGCAGCCAAGTAACAGGGGTAGACACAGATACGCAGTATTTT. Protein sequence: CASSQVTGVDTDTQYF.

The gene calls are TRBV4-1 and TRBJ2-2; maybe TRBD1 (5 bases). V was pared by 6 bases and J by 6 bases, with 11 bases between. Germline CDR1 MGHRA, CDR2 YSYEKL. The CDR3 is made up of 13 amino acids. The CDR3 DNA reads TGCGCCAGCAGGCCCAGGGCTTCCGGGGAGCTGTTTTTT. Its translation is CASRPRASGELFF.

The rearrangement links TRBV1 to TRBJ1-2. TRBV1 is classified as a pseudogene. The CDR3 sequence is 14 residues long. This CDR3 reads CTSYVLRKTYGYAF. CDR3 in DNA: TGCACCAGCTACGTATTGCGAAAGACCTATGGCTACGCCTTC.

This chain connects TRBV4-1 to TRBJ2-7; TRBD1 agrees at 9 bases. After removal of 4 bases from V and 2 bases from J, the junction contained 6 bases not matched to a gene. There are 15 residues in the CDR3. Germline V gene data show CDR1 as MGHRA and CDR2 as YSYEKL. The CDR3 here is CASSPRQGEPYEQYF. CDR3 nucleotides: TGCGCCAGCAGCCCAAGACAGGGGGAACCCTACGAGCAGTACTTC.

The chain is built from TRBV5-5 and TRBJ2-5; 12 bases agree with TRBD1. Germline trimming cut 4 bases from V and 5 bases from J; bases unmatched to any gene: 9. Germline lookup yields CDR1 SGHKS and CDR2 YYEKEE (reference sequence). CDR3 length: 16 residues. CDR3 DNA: TGTGCCAGCAGCCCGAGGGGACAGGGGGCTTGGGAGACCCAGTACTTC. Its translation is CASSPRGQGAWETQYF.